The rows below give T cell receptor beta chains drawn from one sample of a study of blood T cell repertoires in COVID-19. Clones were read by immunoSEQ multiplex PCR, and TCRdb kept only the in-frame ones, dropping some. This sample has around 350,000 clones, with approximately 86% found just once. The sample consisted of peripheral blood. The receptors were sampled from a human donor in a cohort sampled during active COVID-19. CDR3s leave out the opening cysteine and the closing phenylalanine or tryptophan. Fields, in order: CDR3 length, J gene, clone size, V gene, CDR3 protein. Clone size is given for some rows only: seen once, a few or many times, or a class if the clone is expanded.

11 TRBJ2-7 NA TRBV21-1 ASSRSCSYEQY
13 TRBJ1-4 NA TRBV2 ASSDRVNRDEKLF
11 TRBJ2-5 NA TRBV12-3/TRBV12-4 ASRVAGEETQY
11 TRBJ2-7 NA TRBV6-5 ASSYFLKGHQY
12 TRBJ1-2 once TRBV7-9 ASSSDTFLRGYT
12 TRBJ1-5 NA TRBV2 ASARQGWNQPQH
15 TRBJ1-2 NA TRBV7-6 ASSLVAGGAGSYGYT
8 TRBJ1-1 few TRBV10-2 ATGGSEAF
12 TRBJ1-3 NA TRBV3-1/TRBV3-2 ASSQEKPGNTIY
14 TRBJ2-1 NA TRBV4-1 ASSQVYLAVVGEQF
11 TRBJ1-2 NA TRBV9 ASSLGQVYGYT
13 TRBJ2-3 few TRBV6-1 ASSETSGGPDTQY
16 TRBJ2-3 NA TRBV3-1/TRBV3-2 ASSKSPLAGEYTDTQY
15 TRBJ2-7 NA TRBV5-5 ASSPYLGRPFSYEQY
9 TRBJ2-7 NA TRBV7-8 ASSTSDEQY
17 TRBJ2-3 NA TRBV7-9 ASSSYARVTSGGTDTQY
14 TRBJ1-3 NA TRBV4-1 ASSPSPGISGNTIY
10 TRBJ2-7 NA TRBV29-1 SVGSGRYEQY
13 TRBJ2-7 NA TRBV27 ARAPALAGPHEQY
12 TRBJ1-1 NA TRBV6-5 ASRGTNSGTEAF
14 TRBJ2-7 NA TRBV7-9 ASSSTFTTGSSEQY
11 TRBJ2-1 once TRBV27 ASRRQTYNEQF
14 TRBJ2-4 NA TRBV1 TSSQDGGDGKNIQY
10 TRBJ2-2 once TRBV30 AWSRATGELF
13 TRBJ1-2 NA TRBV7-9 ASSLAVDRNYGYT
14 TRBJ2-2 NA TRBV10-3 AISEVHVPNTGELF
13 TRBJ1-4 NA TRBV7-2 ASSLNSGNNEKLF